This T cell receptor (beta chain) is from a study of human T cells and chemical hapten exposure. In the study overall: TCR yield per sample varied, mainly due to pooled library volumes.

The time point: healthy volunteer bleed at 6 weeks. Total RNA came from unfractionated whole blood. Each cDNA molecule in the library carried unique molecular identifiers. MiXCR, applied by TCRdb to the RACE reads, yields one record per CDR3 protein. The table lists 30,000 to 35,000 distinct CDR3 sequences, 4.5% to 5.5% of them singletons, with 9.5% to 15% in the top ten. The table lists this clonotype with a few counts. Its antigen is unidentified. Study results and caveats: With regard to DPC sensitization, TCRs above 1 in 1000 frequency did not change.

The CDR3 covers 15 residues. Germline V gives CDR1 LNHDA, CDR2 SQIVND (reference sequence). V lost 6 bases and J 5 bases, leaving 14 bases between the germline ends. The sequence was obtained from a human donor in good health. Some clones in this sample may be carry-over from other donors' samples. The J gene is TRBJ1-6, the V gene TRBV19; tentative D call: TRBD1 (6 bases). What was sequenced was whole blood. This chain's CDR3 is CASRTNRVHNSPLHF. CDR3 coding DNA: TGTGCCAGTAGAACGAACAGGGTGCATAATTCACCCCTCCACTTT.